This T cell receptor (beta chain) comes out of a study of cytomegalovirus exposure and HLA in healthy donors. Everyone who donated was a healthy bone marrow donor. Of note for this clone: Its antigen is still unknown.

General study results and limits: Segments of the TCR beta V type were, in most cases, productive about 87% or about 30% of the time in an earlier analysis.

Amplification used 60 Vbeta primers and 13 Jbeta primers. Sequencing was performed with immunoSEQ multiplex PCR; in TCRdb, only in-frame clones are kept and a portion is missing. Its listing shows 50,000 to 70,000 clones. V shed 5 bases and J 1 base; nucleotides not matched to a gene: 9. CDR1 SGHDN and CDR2 FVKESK come from the germline V gene. The CDR3 runs to 17 residues. The TCR originated in a woman aged 18 to 35 in good health and CMV-seronegative. The sequencing sample was made of PBMCs. The chain is built from TRBV14 and TRBJ2-2, with 8 bases aligning to TRBD2. CDR3 loop: CASSMRVAGKNTGELFF. Written as DNA, the CDR3 is TGTGCCAGCAGCATGCGGGTAGCGGGAAAGAACACCGGGGAGCTGTTTTTT.